The 24 T cell receptor beta chains listed next were all sequenced from one sample in a study of shared clonotypes between healthy human individuals. Method: immunoSEQ multiplex PCR; TCRdb's copy keeps in-frame clones and lacks some. The sample carries about 330,000 clones, around 90% recorded once. The sample was memory CD8+ T cells sorted from blood. Subset here: CD45RO+ cells pooled with CCR7-negative TemRA cells. The receptors shown here come from a man aged 18 to 35 in good health.

In its sample, this clone was seen many times. The chain has TRBV4-1 and TRBJ1-1; no definite D call. Germline V gives CDR1 MGHRA, CDR2 YSYEKL. V shed 1 base and J shed 0 bases, with 12 bases lying between them. The CDR3 covers 16 residues. The CDR3, as DNA: TGCGCCAGCAGCCAAGTAGAACTGATTATGAACACTGAAGCTTTCTTT. Its translation: CASSQVELIMNTEAFF.

V usage is TRBV14 and J usage is TRBJ2-1; TRBD1 is a possible D gene (6 bases). Trimming stripped 0 bases from V and 7 bases from J, with 16 bases between. Germline V CDR1 and CDR2: SGHDN, FVKESK. The CDR3 consists of 16 residues. This chain's CDR3 is CASSQEWGQNWNEQFF. The CDR3 region has the DNA TGTGCCAGCAGCCAAGAGTGGGGGCAGAATTGGAATGAGCAGTTCTTC.

The gene calls are TRBV11-2 and TRBJ1-5; no clear D gene. The CDR3 has 14 residues. The germline gives CDR1 SGHAT, CDR2 FQNNGV. Trimming left V 5 bases short and J 3 bases short, with 11 bases between. CDR3 sequence (DNA): TGTGCCAGCAGCGTGGGGAGCTCCAATCAGCCCCAGCATTTT. It encodes CASSVGSSNQPQHF.

This chain links TRBV4-3 with TRBJ2-7, with D unresolved. The germline CDR1 and CDR2 sequences are LGHNA and YSLEER. This CDR3 has 12 residues. V was clipped by 0 bases and J by 5 bases, with 5 bases between them. In nucleotides, the CDR3 is TGCGCCAGCAGCCAAGATAGGGACGAGCAGTACTTC. Protein product: CASSQDRDEQYF.

This clone is a singleton in its sample. The chain employs TRBV6-6 and TRBJ1-5; D is unresolved. Germline assignment: CDR1 MNHNY and CDR2 SVGAGI (reference sequence). The ends were cut back, 6 bases at V and 2 bases at J, with 14 bases in the middle. CDR3 length equals 15 residues. The CDR3 DNA reads TGTGCCAGCAGCTCTGCCCAGAGGGGCAATCAGCCCCAGCATTTT. Protein sequence: CASSSAQRGNQPQHF.

This sequence joins TRBV11-2 and TRBJ1-2, with 7 bases matching TRBD1. Losses at the gene ends were 0 bases for V and 4 bases for J; bases not matched to a gene: 5. Germline loops: CDR1 SGHAT, CDR2 FQNNGV. CDR3 length: 15 amino acids. CDR3 amino acids: CASSLETGHFYGYTF. CDR3 coding DNA: TGTGCCAGCAGCTTAGAGACAGGGCATTTCTATGGCTACACCTTC.

The chain is built from TRBV5-1 and TRBJ2-5; TRBD1 agrees at 8 bases. The CDR3 is 15 residues long. Germline loops: CDR1 SGHRS, CDR2 YFSETQ. Unmatched junction bases numbered 4, after V lost 1 base and J lost 2 bases. CDR3 sequence (DNA): TGCGCCAGCAGCTTGACGGGACAGGCACAAGAGACCCAGTACTTC. This gives the protein CASSLTGQAQETQYF.

Ten or more counts support this clone. The chain has TRBV6-6 and TRBJ2-1; D is unclear. The germline V gene has CDR1 MNHNY and CDR2 SVGAGI (reference sequence). This CDR3 spans 13 amino acids. The V end lost 5 bases, the J end lost 4 bases, and 9 bases lay between the germline ends. The CDR3, as DNA: TGTGCCAGCAGTCGGGCCCTTTACAATGAGCAGTTCTTC. It is translated as CASSRALYNEQFF.

The chain joins TRBV11-3 to TRBJ2-5; D remains ambiguous. The CDR3 length is 13 residues. Germline CDR1 SGHNT, CDR2 YENEEA. The ends were cut back, 5 bases at V and 4 bases at J, with 11 bases in the middle. The CDR3 nucleotides read TGTGCCAGCAGCCGAGGTGGGTCAGAGACCCAGTACTTC. Encoded protein: CASSRGGSETQYF.

This chain uses TRBV30 with TRBJ2-1; D is unclear. The germline V and J ends were trimmed by 2 bases and 3 bases, with 11 bases remaining between them. This CDR3 region has 14 residues. Germline lookup yields CDR1 GTSNPN and CDR2 SVGIG (reference sequence). The CDR3 region has the DNA TGTGCCTGGAGTACCGAAACCAACTACAATGAGCAGTTCTTC. Translated: CAWSTETNYNEQFF.

The chain is built from TRBV27 and TRBJ1-2; TRBD1 is a possible D gene (6 bases). CDR3 size: 14 residues. V lost 5 bases and J 3 bases, leaving 13 bases between the germline ends. Germline V gene data show CDR1 as MNHEY and CDR2 as SMNVEV (reference sequence). The CDR3 DNA reads as TGTGCCAGCAGTCCCCTACAGGGACACTATGGCTACACCTTC. Protein: CASSPLQGHYGYTF.

About this clone itself: Other DNA sequences in this sample translate to the same CDR3. The genes are TRBV5-6 and TRBJ2-7, with D uncertain. The CDR3 totals 12 residues. Between the trimmed V and J ends, which lost 4 bases and 0 bases, there was a span of 5 bases. The germline V gene encodes CDR1 SGHDT and CDR2 YYEEEE. The CDR3 here is CASSGSSYEQYF. DNA for the CDR3: TGTGCCAGCAGCGGCAGCTCCTACGAGCAGTACTTC.

The V and J genes are TRBV25-1 and TRBJ2-4; D unclear. CDR3 length equals 13 residues. Germline CDR1 is MGHDK and CDR2 is SYGVNS. Trimming removed 1 base at V and 6 bases at J, with 7 bases between. The CDR3 nucleotides read TGTGCCAGCAGTGAATCGAGTAGAAACATTCAGTACTTC. It yields the protein CASSESSRNIQYF.

The J gene is TRBJ1-5, the V gene TRBV7-2; D remains unclear. Germline CDR1 is SGHTA and CDR2 is FQGNSA. The CDR3 sequence is 13 residues long. V gave up 5 bases and J gave up 7 bases, with 12 bases separating them. In DNA form, the CDR3 reads TGTGCCAGCAGCCCCGCCCCGGGGCAGCCCCAGCATTTT. It yields the protein CASSPAPGQPQHF.

This clone appeared a single time. The chain carries TRBV5-6 and TRBJ1-5; possible D gene TRBD1, 6 bases. Germline V gives CDR1 SGHDT, CDR2 YYEEEE. The CDR3 loop spans 16 amino acids. Trimming took 4 bases from V and 2 from J, leaving 16 bases between them. The DNA for the CDR3 is TGTGCCAGCAGCGCAGAAGGGGGGTTCGGCAATCAGCCCCAGCATTTT. Translated: CASSAEGGFGNQPQHF.

This clone was seen a single time. This sequence joins TRBV19 and TRBJ2-3; D remains ambiguous. The CDR3 is 15 amino acids. V lost 10 bases and J lost 1, with 18 bases in between. The germline V gene has CDR1 LNHDA and CDR2 SQIVND (reference sequence). This chain's CDR3 is CATTPAVSGTDTQYF. CDR3 bases: TGTGCCACTACTCCGGCGGTCTCTGGCACAGATACGCAGTATTTT. The full variable domain, in which reference TRBV19 and TRBJ2-3 provide the parts outside the CDR3, is DGGITQSPKYLFRKEGQNVTLSCEQNLNHDAMYWYRQDPGQGLRLIYYSQIVNDFQKGDIAEGYSVSREKKESFPLTVTSAQKNPTAFYLCATTPAVSGTDTQYFGPGTRLTVL.

The chain uses TRBV4-1 and TRBJ2-3; D not certain. V was trimmed by 11 bases and J by 4 bases, leaving 19 bases between them. Germline V gene data show CDR1 as MGHRA and CDR2 as YSYEKL. The CDR3 is 14 residues long. The CDR3 DNA is TGCGCCGGAACTAAAACCTTGACTGCAGATACGCAGTATTTT. Its protein product is CAGTKTLTADTQYF.

This chain connects TRBV6-1 to TRBJ2-2, with 9 bases lining up with TRBD1. The CDR3 is 15 residues long. The germline V gene encodes CDR1 MNHNS and CDR2 SASEGT. V lost 6 bases and J lost 3; bases outside the gene matches: 5. The chain's CDR3 is CASRDRTGDTGELFF. The CDR3 DNA is TGTGCCAGCAGGGACAGGACAGGGGACACCGGGGAGCTGTTTTTT.

The chain has TRBV4-3 and TRBJ2-7; D is possibly TRBD1 (6 bases). V was trimmed by 1 base and J by 2 bases, leaving 18 bases between them. This CDR3 comprises 17 residues. From germline, CDR1 is LGHNA and CDR2 YSLEER. CDR3 region: CASSQAPWGQDPYEQYF. Here the CDR3 DNA reads TGCGCCAGCAGCCAAGCCCCATGGGGGCAAGACCCCTACGAGCAGTACTTC.

This chain joins TRBV13 and TRBJ2-7, with 7 bases matching TRBD2. Trimming took 4 bases from V and 3 from J; bases not matched to a gene: 15. CDR3 length: 17 residues. Germline V gives CDR1 PRHDT, CDR2 FYEKMQ (reference sequence). This chain's CDR3 is CASSSLGEAGYLYEQYF. The DNA for the CDR3 is TGTGCCAGCAGCTCGCTCGGGGAAGCGGGGTACCTCTACGAGCAGTACTTC.

The V and J genes are TRBV4-1 and TRBJ1-2; D might be TRBD1 (5 bases). Trimming took 0 bases from V and 8 from J, leaving 16 bases between them. Germline V lookup: CDR1 MGHRA, CDR2 YSYEKL. There are 15 residues in the CDR3. The CDR3 protein is CASSQEGDQRFGYTF. The CDR3 nucleotides read TGCGCCAGCAGCCAAGAGGGGGACCAGCGTTTCGGCTACACCTTC.

V gene TRBV5-1 combines with J gene TRBJ2-1; 12 bases match TRBD2. CDR3 length: 18 amino acids. Per germline, CDR1 SGHRS and CDR2 YFSETQ. V was clipped by 0 bases and J by 4 bases; unmatched bases: 8. In DNA, the CDR3 is TGCGCCAGCAGCTTGGCCCCAGGACTAGCGGGGCCTTACAATGAGCAGTTCTTC. It codes for CASSLAPGLAGPYNEQFF.

The rearrangement joins TRBV28 to TRBJ2-2; D gene unclear. Trimming shortened V by 6 bases and J by 9 bases, and 8 bases separated the two germline ends. This CDR3 comprises 11 residues. Germline-derived CDR1 and CDR2 are MDHEN and SYDVKM. The chain's CDR3 is CASSPGRELFF. The CDR3 DNA reads as TGTGCCAGCAGCCCTGGCCGGGAGCTGTTTTTT.

CDR3 loop: CASSAGTSGDNEQFF. For the CDR3, the DNA is TGTGCCAGCAGTGCCGGGACTAGCGGGGACAATGAGCAGTTCTTC. The gene calls are TRBV6-4 and TRBJ2-1, with 13 bases aligning to TRBD2. Germline values: CDR1 MRHNA, CDR2 SNTAGT. CDR3 size: 15 residues. The V and J ends lost 4 bases and 5 bases, in that order; junction bases with no gene match: 2.